One and the same sample provided the 30 T cell receptor beta chains below, sequenced in a study of T cell repertoires in cytomegalovirus infection. Using its own MiXCR run on the reads, TCRdb lists one record per CDR3 protein. The data contain roughly 190,000 distinct CDR3 sequences, 8.5% to 10% of them seen just once; the ten biggest clones take up approximately 4.3%. The sequenced sample was PBMCs. The origin of the receptors is a human donor in good health (CMV status not recorded). Some clones in this sample may be carry-over from other donors' samples.

This clonotype was counted many times. The rearrangement uses TRBV7-2 and TRBJ2-1, with D hard to call. The V end lost 5 bases, the J end lost 8 bases, and 13 bases lay between the germline ends. In germline, CDR1 is SGHTA, CDR2 FQGNSA. CDR3 size: 13 residues. CDR3 region: CASSPGVGYEQFF. CDR3 coding DNA: TGTGCCAGCAGCCCCGGAGTCGGTTATGAGCAGTTCTTC. The whole variable domain, remainder taken from reference TRBV7-2 and TRBJ2-1, is GAGVSQSPSNKVTEKGKDVELRCDPISGHTALYWYRQSLGQGLEFLIYFQGNSAPDKSGLPSDRFSAERTGGSVSTLTIQRTQQEDSAVYLCASSPGVGYEQFFGPGTRLTVL.

This clonotype came up many times. A much larger clone sits a single nucleotide away, making a read error possible. The rearrangement uses TRBV7-8 and TRBJ1-1; tentative D call: TRBD1 (5 bases). Germline CDR1 and CDR2: SGHVS and FQNEAQ. V lost 5 bases and J 0 bases, leaving 10 bases between the germline ends. The CDR3 is made up of 14 amino acids. Written as DNA, the CDR3 is TGTGCCAGCAGCCCGACAGAGTTGAACACTGAAGCTTTCTTT. This translates into CASSPTELNTEAFF. Looking up the rest from reference TRBV7-8 and TRBJ1-1 gives the full variable domain: GAGVSQSPRYKVAKRGQDVALRCDPISGHVSLFWYQQALGQGPEFLTYFQNEAQLDKSGLPSDRFFAERPEGSVSTLKIQRTQQEDSAVYLCASSPTELNTEAFFGQGTRLTVV.

About this clonotype itself: Just one base apart from a much larger clone, this may be a read error. The rearrangement links TRBV6-8 to TRBJ1-2; 8 nucleotides align to TRBD1. V was clipped by 5 bases and J by 4 bases; unmatched bases: 6. The CDR3 loop spans 14 amino acids. CDR1 MNHGY and CDR2 SAAAGT come from the germline V gene. The CDR3 DNA follows: TGTGCCAGCAGTAATTGGGACAGGACCTATGGCTACACCTTC. It specifies CASSNWDRTYGYTF.

This clonotype has only a few counts. This CDR3 reads CASSPPGTGSGTGELFF. In DNA form, the CDR3 reads TGTGCCAGCTCACCACCCGGGACAGGGTCTGGCACCGGGGAGCTGTTTTTT. The chain couples TRBV18 to TRBJ2-2; 9 bases agree with TRBD1. This CDR3 contains 17 residues. V lost 0 bases and J lost 4; bases outside the gene matches: 6. Per germline, CDR1 KGHSH and CDR2 LQKENI.

This clonotype was counted between two and nine times. CDR3 nucleotide sequence: TGTGCCAGCACTCCGCCGGGAGAGGTGACTAATGAAAAACTGTTTTTT. This encodes CASTPPGEVTNEKLFF. The chain has TRBV12-3 or TRBV12-4 and TRBJ1-4; unclear D gene. CDR3 length: 16 amino acids. V lost 7 bases and J 2 bases, leaving 17 bases between the germline ends.

This chain joins TRBV28 and TRBJ2-1, with 12 bases fitting TRBD2. Germline V gene lookup returns CDR1 MDHEN and CDR2 SYDVKM. The CDR3 is 16 residues long. The J segment lost 6 bases and the V segment lost 4 bases, leaving 7 bases of the junction unmatched. The CDR3 DNA reads TGTGCCAGCAGTTGGAGACTAGCGGGAGTAGGCAATGAGCAGTTCTTC. Amino acids: CASSWRLAGVGNEQFF.

This clonotype was seen only a few times. The chain employs TRBV5-6 and TRBJ1-5; the match to TRBD1 covers 10 bases. V lost 2 bases and J lost 4; bases outside the gene matches: 3. CDR1 is SGHDT and CDR2 is YYEEEE in the germline V gene. The CDR3 extends over 15 amino acids. CDR3 loop: CASSFRTGGNQPQHF. The CDR3 region has the DNA TGTGCCAGCAGCTTCAGGACAGGGGGGAATCAGCCCCAGCATTTT. The variable domain in full, completed from reference TRBV5-6 and TRBJ1-5, reads DAGVTQSPTHLIKTRGQQVTLRCSPKSGHDTVSWYQQALGQGPQFIFQYYEEEERQRGNFPDRFSGHQFPNYSSELNVNALLLGDSALYLCASSFRTGGNQPQHFGDGTRLSIL.

This clonotype was detected a few times. The chain has TRBV7-9 and TRBJ2-5; possible D gene TRBD2, 6 bases. Trimming shortened V by 4 bases and J by 3 bases, and 15 bases separated the two germline ends. This CDR3 region has 15 residues. The V gene's germline CDR1 is SEHNR and CDR2 FQNEAQ (reference sequence). The CDR3 DNA sequence: TGTGCCAGCAGCTCGGGACTCCTCCGGGAAGAGACCCAGTACTTC. Translated, it gives CASSSGLLREETQYF.

The rearrangement joins TRBV5-5 to TRBJ2-5, with D possibly TRBD1 on 6 matching bases. Per germline, CDR1 SGHKS and CDR2 YYEKEE (reference sequence). The CDR3 totals 14 residues. Trimming took 3 bases from V and 0 from J, leaving 9 bases between them. Here the CDR3 reads CASSYRDNQETQYF. CDR3 in DNA: TGTGCCAGCAGCTACCGGGACAACCAAGAGACCCAGTACTTC.

In this sample, this clonotype turned up many times. The chain recombines TRBV7-2 with TRBJ1-1, with 8 bases fitting TRBD1. Germline V gene lookup returns CDR1 SGHTA and CDR2 FQGNSA. The CDR3 contains 16 residues. Trimming took 4 bases from V and 0 from J; bases not matched to a gene: 7. The CDR3 loop is CASSSPRDRMNTEAFF. CDR3 in DNA: TGTGCCAGCAGCTCGCCGAGGGACAGGATGAACACTGAAGCTTTCTTT.

This clonotype has ten or more counts. The chain links TRBV4-1 to TRBJ1-5; possible D gene TRBD1, 6 bases. Germline V lookup: CDR1 MGHRA, CDR2 YSYEKL. V was trimmed by 0 bases and J by 2 bases, leaving 8 bases between them. The CDR3 covers 15 residues. The CDR3 protein is CASSQDRGRNQPQHF. The CDR3 DNA reads TGCGCCAGCAGCCAAGACAGGGGTCGCAATCAGCCCCAGCATTTT.

This clonotype was detected only once. CDR3 in amino acids: CASSEGALSEQYF. Written as DNA, the CDR3 is TGTGCCAGCTCAGAGGGGGCACTATCCGAGCAGTACTTC. The chain has TRBV18 and TRBJ2-7; TRBD1 matches 7 bases. The CDR3 is 13 residues long. CDR1 and CDR2 from the germline V gene are KGHSH and LQKENI. V was pared by 5 bases and J by 6 bases, with 7 bases of the junction left unmatched.

V and J are TRBV6-2 or TRBV6-3 and TRBJ2-7; 9 bases fit TRBD2. V trimming: 7 bases; J trimming: 3 bases; junction bases outside the gene matches: 10. This CDR3 contains 15 residues. Germline lookup yields CDR1 MNHEY and CDR2 SVGEGT. DNA for the CDR3: TGTGCCAGCACCGACAGCGGGAGGAGTTTCTACGAGCAGTACTTC. This translates into CASTDSGRSFYEQYF.

This clonotype was counted ten times or more. The V call is TRBV7-2, the J call TRBJ2-1, with D possibly TRBD2 on 6 matching bases. The CDR3 sequence is 15 residues long. Germline CDR1 reads SGHTA; CDR2 reads FQGNSA. The V end lost 2 bases, the J end lost 3 bases, and 11 bases lay between the germline ends. The CDR3 nucleotides read TGTGCCAGCAGCTTACTGGAGGGATTCTACAATGAGCAGTTCTTC. Protein product: CASSLLEGFYNEQFF.

This clonotype was seen a single time. It may be a read error: a sequence one base away is much more abundant. This rearrangement joins TRBV12-3 or TRBV12-4 to TRBJ2-4, with D tentatively TRBD2 (5 bases). The CDR3 has 13 residues. CDR3 loop: CASCLGDKNIQYF. The CDR3 nucleotides read TGTGCCAGCTGTTTGGGAGACAAAAACATTCAGTACTTC.

The chain recombines TRBV18 with TRBJ1-1; a weak D match, TRBD1 (5 bases). Looked up from germline, CDR1 is KGHSH and CDR2 is LQKENI. This CDR3 contains 15 residues. Deletions cut 1 base from V and 1 base from J, with 10 bases between. CDR3 nucleotides: TGTGCCAGCTCACCACAGGGGCCCACGAACACTGAAGCTTTCTTT. Amino acids: CASSPQGPTNTEAFF.

The chain combines TRBV12-3 or TRBV12-4 with TRBJ1-3; tentative D call: TRBD1 (6 bases). There are 17 residues in the CDR3. The ends were cut back, 6 bases at V and 0 bases at J, with 18 bases in the middle. The CDR3 DNA follows: TGTGCCAGCAGCAACATGGGGGCAGACGACTCTGGAAACACCATATATTTT. This encodes CASSNMGADDSGNTIYF.

Turning to this clonotype: Germline and junction disagree at one end, which may indicate a read error. The J gene is TRBJ2-6, the V gene TRBV3-1; tentatively, D is TRBD1 (5 bases). The germline gives CDR1 LGHDT, CDR2 YNNKEL (reference sequence). The CDR3 covers 15 residues. Written as DNA, the CDR3 is TGTGCCAGCAGCCGTGACAGCTCTGGGGACAACGTCCTGACTTTC. Translating gives CASSRDSSGDNVLTF.

In its sample, this clonotype was seen many times. CDR3 coding DNA: TGTGCCAGCAGTGAAGCGCACAGGCCCACAGATACGCAGTATTTT. This encodes CASSEAHRPTDTQYF. This sequence joins TRBV2 and TRBJ2-3; perhaps TRBD1 as D (5 bases). CDR3 length equals 15 residues. Germline V CDR1 and CDR2: SNHLY, FYNNEI. Trimming left V 0 bases short and J 2 bases short, with 9 bases between.

This clonotype was counted only a few times. The chain carries TRBV7-4 and TRBJ2-5, with D perhaps matching TRBD1 (6 bases). Between the trimmed V and J ends, which lost 3 bases and 3 bases, there was a span of 11 bases. The length of the CDR3 is 14 residues. CDR1 and CDR2 (germline): SGHVT, SQSDAQ. CDR3 residues: CASSLGHREETQYF. CDR3 nucleotides: TGTGCCAGCAGCTTGGGACACCGGGAAGAGACCCAGTACTTC.

Remarks on this clonotype: This may stem from a read error, because a much larger clone lies one nucleotide away. V and J are TRBV5-4 and TRBJ2-1, with TRBD2 matching over 9 bases. The length of the CDR3 is 15 residues. Germline lookup yields CDR1 SGHNT and CDR2 YYREEE (reference sequence). The CDR3 reads CANSLQAGGNNEQFF. CDR3 DNA: TGTGCCAACAGCCTGCAAGCGGGAGGAAACAATGAGCAGTTCTTC.

This clonotype showed up many times. The J gene is TRBJ1-2, the V gene TRBV7-2, with 7 bases matching TRBD1. The germline gives CDR1 SGHTA, CDR2 FQGNSA. The CDR3 spans 16 residues. V lost 1 base, J lost 6 bases, and 11 bases stayed unmatched. CDR3 nucleotides: TGTGCCAGCAGCTTAGAGAACAGGGGACTAGAGAATGGCTACACCTTC. This codes for CASSLENRGLENGYTF.

This clonotype was recorded many times. The chain joins TRBV7-2 to TRBJ2-1, with D maybe TRBD2 (6 bases). The V gene's germline CDR1 is SGHTA and CDR2 FQGNSA. CDR3 length equals 15 residues. Trimming shortened V by 1 base and J by 2 bases, and 9 bases separated the two germline ends. As DNA, the CDR3 is TGTGCCAGCAGCTTAGGCTCTAGCGCCTACAATGAGCAGTTCTTC. Its protein is CASSLGSSAYNEQFF.

This clonotype has just a few counts. This chain uses TRBV11-2 with TRBJ1-2; 9 nucleotides agree with TRBD1. This CDR3 contains 15 residues. J lost 3 bases, V lost 2 bases, and 4 bases had no gene match. CDR1 and CDR2 (germline): SGHAT, FQNNGV. As DNA, the CDR3 is TGTGCCAGCAGCTTACGGACAGGGGAATACTATGGCTACACCTTC. Translating gives CASSLRTGEYYGYTF. Drawing the rest from reference TRBV11-2 and TRBJ1-2, the complete variable domain is EAGVAQSPRYKIIEKRQSVAFWCNPISGHATLYWYQQILGQGPKLLIQFQNNGVVDDSQLPKDRFSAERLKGVDSTLKIQPAKLEDSAVYLCASSLRTGEYYGYTFGSGTRLTVV.

The CDR3 DNA reads TGTGCCAGCAGTTCAGGGCGCGAAGCTTTCTTT. Its protein product is CASSSGREAFF. The genes are TRBV25-1 and TRBJ1-1; perhaps TRBD1 as D (5 bases). Between the trimmed V and J ends, which lost 5 bases and 8 bases, there was a span of 9 bases. Germline V lookup: CDR1 MGHDK, CDR2 SYGVNS. This CDR3 comprises 11 residues.

Only one count was recorded for this clonotype. Its ends do not fully match the called genes, so a read error is possible. The chain couples TRBV10-3 to TRBJ2-7, with D possibly TRBD2 on 5 matching bases. The CDR3 is 11 residues long. Germline-derived CDR1 and CDR2 are ENHRY and SYGVKD. The CDR3 protein is CAISGKEAARF. The DNA of the CDR3 is TGTGCCATCAGTGGGAAGGAGGCCGCGAGGTTC.

In this sample, this clonotype turned up a few times. The chain employs TRBV7-2 and TRBJ2-4, with D uncertain. This CDR3 has 14 residues. The germline CDR1 and CDR2 sequences are SGHTA and FQGNSA. Trimming took off 5 bases at V and 4 bases at J, with 12 bases between the two ends. The CDR3 sequence is CASSPNREKNIQYF. In nucleotides, the CDR3 is TGTGCCAGCAGCCCCAACCGCGAAAAAAACATTCAGTACTTC.

This clonotype was observed at least ten times. The chain recombines TRBV5-6 with TRBJ1-2; TRBD1 might be the D (6 bases). The CDR3 covers 15 residues. Trimming took 6 bases from V and 7 from J, leaving 22 bases between them. Germline V gene data show CDR1 as SGHDT and CDR2 as YYEEEE. The DNA of the CDR3 is TGTGCCAGCATTACAGGGATAACATCTCCGGGTGGCTACACCTTC. Protein sequence: CASITGITSPGGYTF.

This clonotype was seen ten or more times. The chain combines TRBV6-1 with TRBJ2-1; 9 bases are shared with TRBD1. The germline CDR1 and CDR2 sequences are MNHNS and SASEGT. With V trimmed by 7 bases and J by 3 bases, 10 bases remained unmatched. The CDR3 runs to 16 residues. In DNA form, the CDR3 reads TGTGCCAGCATCTTAAAACAGGGGGCCAACTACAATGAGCAGTTCTTC. Residues: CASILKQGANYNEQFF.

This clonotype occurred many times. V is TRBV7-2 and J is TRBJ2-3; 9 bases are a match to TRBD1. Germline V gives CDR1 SGHTA, CDR2 FQGNSA. J was trimmed by 1 base and V by 7 bases; bases with no gene match: 3. CDR3 length equals 14 residues. CDR3 sequence reads: CASTRDRGTDTQYF. CDR3 nucleotide sequence: TGTGCCAGCACAAGGGACAGGGGCACAGATACGCAGTATTTT. Full variable domain (outside the CDR3, taken from reference TRBV7-2 and TRBJ2-3): GAGVSQSPSNKVTEKGKDVELRCDPISGHTALYWYRQSLGQGLEFLIYFQGNSAPDKSGLPSDRFSAERTGGSVSTLTIQRTQQEDSAVYLCASTRDRGTDTQYFGPGTRLTVL.